These T cell receptor beta chains were read from a single sample in a study of blood T cell repertoires in COVID-19. Sequenced by immunoSEQ multiplex PCR; TCRdb stores in-frame clones only, minus some. The sample holds over 350,000 clones, roughly 85% seen once. The sequencing sample was made of peripheral blood. The receptors here all came from a woman aged 30 to 39 with active or convalescent COVID-19. Each CDR3 is given with its conserved first and last residue. Fields, in order: D gene, V gene, clone size, J gene, CDR3 protein, CDR3 DNA. A D gene is named only where the DNA matches it firmly. Rows give clone size only sometimes, using once, few, many, or a class for an expanded clone.

D gene: .; V gene: TRBV10-1; clone size: .; J gene: TRBJ2-1; CDR3 protein: CASSNRDVWDEQFF; CDR3 DNA: TGCGCCAGCAGTAACAGGGATGTATGGGATGAGCAGTTCTTC
D gene: TRBD1; V gene: TRBV2; clone size: .; J gene: TRBJ2-4; CDR3 protein: CASTPLLRPGQPDIQYF; CDR3 DNA: TGTGCCAGCACCCCCCTCCTCCGACCGGGACAGCCGGACATTCAGTACTTC
D gene: .; V gene: TRBV5-1; clone size: .; J gene: TRBJ2-7; CDR3 protein: CASSLAPQGSVYEQYF; CDR3 DNA: TGCGCCAGCAGCTTGGCCCCGCAGGGAAGCGTCTACGAGCAGTACTTC
D gene: .; V gene: TRBV18; clone size: once; J gene: TRBJ1-1; CDR3 protein: CASSLGVEDTEAFF; CDR3 DNA: TGTGCCAGCTCCCTCGGGGTCGAGGACACTGAAGCTTTCTTT
D gene: TRBD2; V gene: TRBV6-2/TRBV6-3; clone size: once; J gene: TRBJ2-1; CDR3 protein: CASSYLAELVF; CDR3 DNA: TGTGCCAGCAGTTATCTAGCGGAGTTGGTCTTC
D gene: .; V gene: TRBV19; clone size: .; J gene: TRBJ2-1; CDR3 protein: CASSIGTTLVLDEQFF; CDR3 DNA: TGTGCCAGTAGTATAGGGACTACCCTGGTCCTGGATGAGCAGTTCTTC
D gene: TRBD1; V gene: TRBV6-5; clone size: .; J gene: TRBJ1-4; CDR3 protein: CASSYWGGQGEKLFF; CDR3 DNA: TGTGCCAGCAGTTACTGGGGGGGACAGGGCGAAAAACTGTTTTTT
D gene: .; V gene: TRBV6-5; clone size: .; J gene: TRBJ1-2; CDR3 protein: CASRGDVPNYGYTF; CDR3 DNA: TGTGCCAGCAGGGGCGATGTACCTAACTATGGCTACACCTTC
D gene: TRBD1; V gene: TRBV4-1; clone size: .; J gene: TRBJ2-2; CDR3 protein: CASSQLQGGYAGELFF; CDR3 DNA: TGCGCCAGCAGCCAACTACAGGGGGGTTACGCCGGGGAGCTGTTTTTT
D gene: .; V gene: TRBV21-1; clone size: .; J gene: TRBJ1-5; CDR3 protein: CASSKRGDRRYGQPQHF; CDR3 DNA: TGTGCCAGCAGCAAAAGAGGAGACAGGAGGTATGGTCAGCCCCAGCATTTT
D gene: .; V gene: TRBV4-1; clone size: .; J gene: TRBJ2-7; CDR3 protein: CASSQAAGANYEQYF; CDR3 DNA: TGCGCCAGCAGCCAAGCCGCAGGGGCCAACTACGAGCAGTACTTC